This T cell receptor (beta chain) was sequenced in a study of CD8 T cells in Susac syndrome. CDR1 SEHNR and CDR2 FQNEAQ come from the germline V gene (reference sequence). The ends were cut back, 3 bases at V and 3 bases at J, with 9 bases in the middle. The CDR3 contains 13 residues. A quantity of about 0.5 to 1 ug RNA underwent reverse transcription using random hexamers. A single record per CDR3 protein comes from TCRdb applying MiXCR to the immunoSEQ multiplex PCR reads. The sample holds about 150,000 distinct CDR3 sequences; around 95% are singletons and the top ten take roughly 0.16%. Sequencing was carried out using CD8+ T cells from PBMCs. The chain uses TRBV7-9 and TRBJ2-7; tentative D call: TRBD2 (5 bases). This TCR was recovered from a human donor with multiple sclerosis. CDR3 sequence (DNA): TGTGCCAGCAGCTTCCCGGGGAACTACGAGCAGTACTTC. It specifies CASSFPGNYEQYF.